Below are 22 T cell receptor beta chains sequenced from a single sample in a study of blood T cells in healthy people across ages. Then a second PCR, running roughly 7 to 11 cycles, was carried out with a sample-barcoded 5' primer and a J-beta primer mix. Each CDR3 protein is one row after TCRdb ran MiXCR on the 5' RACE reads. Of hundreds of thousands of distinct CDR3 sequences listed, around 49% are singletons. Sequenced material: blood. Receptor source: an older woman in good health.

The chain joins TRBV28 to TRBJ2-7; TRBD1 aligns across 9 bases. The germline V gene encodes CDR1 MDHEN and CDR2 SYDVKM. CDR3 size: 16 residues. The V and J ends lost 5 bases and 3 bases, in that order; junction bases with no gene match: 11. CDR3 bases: TGTGCCAGCAGTGATACCGGGGGACAGGGATTCTACGAGCAGTACTTC. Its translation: CASSDTGGQGFYEQYF.

The CDR3, as DNA: TGTGCCAGCAGCTTACGGGGAGGAGGCCCTGAAGCTTTCTTT. Its protein is CASSLRGGGPEAFF. V usage is TRBV11-1 and J usage is TRBJ1-1, with D uncertain. The germline V gene has CDR1 SGHAT and CDR2 FQDESV (reference sequence). V dropped 2 bases and J dropped 6 bases, with 13 bases sitting between them. The CDR3 extends over 14 amino acids. Full variable domain (rest looked up from reference TRBV11-1 and TRBJ1-1): EAEVAQSPRYKITEKSQAVAFWCDPISGHATLYWYRQILGQGPELLVQFQDESVVDDSQLPKDRFSAERLKGVDSTLKIQPAELGDSAMYLCASSLRGGGPEAFFGQGTRLTVV.

The CDR3 loop reads CSVASGFGLKNIQYF. CDR3 DNA sequence: TGCAGCGTTGCTTCGGGGTTTGGATTAAAAAACATTCAGTACTTC. V usage is TRBV29-1 and J usage is TRBJ2-4; the D gene is possibly TRBD2 (5 bases). The germline V and J ends were trimmed by 4 bases and 4 bases, with 17 bases remaining between them. Germline lookup yields CDR1 SQVTM and CDR2 ANQGSEA. This CDR3 is 15 amino acids long. Full variable domain (rest looked up from reference TRBV29-1 and TRBJ2-4): SAVISQKPSRDICQRGTSLTIQCQVDSQVTMMFWYRQQPGQSLTLIATANQGSEATYESGFVIDKFPISRPNLTFSTLTVSNMSPEDSSIYLCSVASGFGLKNIQYFGAGTRLSVL.

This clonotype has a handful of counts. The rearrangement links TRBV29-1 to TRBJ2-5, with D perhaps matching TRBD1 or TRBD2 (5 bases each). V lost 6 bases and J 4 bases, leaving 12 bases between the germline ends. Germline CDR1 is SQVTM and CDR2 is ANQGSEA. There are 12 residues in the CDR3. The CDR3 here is CSVAWGLETQYF. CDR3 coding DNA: TGCAGCGTGGCGTGGGGGTTAGAGACCCAGTACTTC.

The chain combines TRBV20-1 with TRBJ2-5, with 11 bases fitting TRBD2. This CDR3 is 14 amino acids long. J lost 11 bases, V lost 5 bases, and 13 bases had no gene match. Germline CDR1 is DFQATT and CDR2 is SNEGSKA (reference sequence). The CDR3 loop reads CSAPRASGRWEQYF. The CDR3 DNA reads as TGCAGTGCTCCGAGGGCTAGCGGGAGGTGGGAGCAGTACTTC.

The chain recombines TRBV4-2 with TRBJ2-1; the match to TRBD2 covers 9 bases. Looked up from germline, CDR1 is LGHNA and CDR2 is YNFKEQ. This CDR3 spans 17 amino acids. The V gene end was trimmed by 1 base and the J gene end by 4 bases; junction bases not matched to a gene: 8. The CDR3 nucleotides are TGTGCCAGCAGCCAAGTCTCAGCGGGAGGTCAATACAATGAGCAGTTCTTC. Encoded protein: CASSQVSAGGQYNEQFF.

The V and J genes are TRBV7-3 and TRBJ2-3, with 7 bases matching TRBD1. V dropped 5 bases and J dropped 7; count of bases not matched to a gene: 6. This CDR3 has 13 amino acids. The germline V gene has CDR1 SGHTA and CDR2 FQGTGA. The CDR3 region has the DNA TGTGCCAGCAGCCTACCGGGACAGTATACGCAGTATTTT. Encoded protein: CASSLPGQYTQYF.

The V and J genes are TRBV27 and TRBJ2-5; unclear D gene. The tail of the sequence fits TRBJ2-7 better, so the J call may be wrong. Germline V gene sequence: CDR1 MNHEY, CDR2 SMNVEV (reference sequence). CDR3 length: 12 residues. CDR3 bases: TGTGCCAGCAGTTTAAATGGCTACGAGCAGTACTTC. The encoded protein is CASSLNGYEQYF.

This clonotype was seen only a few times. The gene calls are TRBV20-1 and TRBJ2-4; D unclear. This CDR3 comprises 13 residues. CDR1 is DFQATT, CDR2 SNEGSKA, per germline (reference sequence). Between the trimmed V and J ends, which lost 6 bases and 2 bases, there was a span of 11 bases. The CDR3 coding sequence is TGCAGTGCGGAAGTTGGGACCAAAAACATTCAGTACTTC. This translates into CSAEVGTKNIQYF.

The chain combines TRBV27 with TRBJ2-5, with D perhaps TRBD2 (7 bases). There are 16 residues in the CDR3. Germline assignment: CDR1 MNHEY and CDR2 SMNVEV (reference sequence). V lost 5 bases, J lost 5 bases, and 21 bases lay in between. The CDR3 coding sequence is TGTGCCAGCAGTCCCCGTCGGGGGGCGACGGGGGAGACCCAGTACTTC. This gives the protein CASSPRRGATGETQYF.

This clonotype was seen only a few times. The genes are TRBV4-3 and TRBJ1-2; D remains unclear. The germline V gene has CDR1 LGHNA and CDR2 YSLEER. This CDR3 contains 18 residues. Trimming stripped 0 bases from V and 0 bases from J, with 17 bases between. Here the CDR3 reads CASSQDPWTAFSNYGYTF. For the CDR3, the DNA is TGCGCCAGCAGCCAAGATCCATGGACCGCATTCTCTAACTATGGCTACACCTTC.

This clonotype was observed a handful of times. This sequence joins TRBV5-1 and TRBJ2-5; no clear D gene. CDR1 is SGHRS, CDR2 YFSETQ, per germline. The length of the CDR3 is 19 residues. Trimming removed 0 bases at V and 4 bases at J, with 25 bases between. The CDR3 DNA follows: TGCGCCAGCAGCTTGGGCATGGCTGTCAGTTGGGTTAAGGGAGAGACCCAGTACTTC. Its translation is CASSLGMAVSWVKGETQYF.

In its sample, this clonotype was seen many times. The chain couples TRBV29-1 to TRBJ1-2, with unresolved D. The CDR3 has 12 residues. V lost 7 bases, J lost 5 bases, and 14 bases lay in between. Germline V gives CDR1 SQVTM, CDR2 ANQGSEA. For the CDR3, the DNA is TGCAGCGCCGGCATTGGAAGTTATGGCTACACCTTC. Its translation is CSAGIGSYGYTF.

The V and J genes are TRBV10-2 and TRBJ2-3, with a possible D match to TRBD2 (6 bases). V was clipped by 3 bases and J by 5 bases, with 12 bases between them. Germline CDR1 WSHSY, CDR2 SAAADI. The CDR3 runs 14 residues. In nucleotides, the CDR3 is TGCGCCAGCAGTGAACGCGGGAACCGAGATACGCAGTATTTT. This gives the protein CASSERGNRDTQYF.

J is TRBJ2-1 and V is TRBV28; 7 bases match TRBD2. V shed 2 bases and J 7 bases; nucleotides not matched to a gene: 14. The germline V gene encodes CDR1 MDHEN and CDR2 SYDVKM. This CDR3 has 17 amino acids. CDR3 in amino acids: CASSLRRDYQAYNEQFF. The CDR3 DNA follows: TGTGCCAGCAGTTTACGAAGGGACTACCAAGCATATAATGAGCAGTTCTTC.

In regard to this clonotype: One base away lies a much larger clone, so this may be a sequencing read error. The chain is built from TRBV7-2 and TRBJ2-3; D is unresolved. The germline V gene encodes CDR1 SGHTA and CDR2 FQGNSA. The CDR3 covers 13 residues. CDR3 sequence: CASSSGYTDTRYF. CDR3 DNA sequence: TGTGCCAGCAGCTCCGGCTATACAGATACGCGGTATTTT.

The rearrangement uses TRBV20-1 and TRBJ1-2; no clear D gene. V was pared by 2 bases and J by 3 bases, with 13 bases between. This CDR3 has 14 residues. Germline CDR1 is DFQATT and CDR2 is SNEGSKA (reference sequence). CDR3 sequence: CSARPPPGDYGYTF. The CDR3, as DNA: TGCAGTGCTAGACCCCCGCCCGGGGACTATGGCTACACCTTC.

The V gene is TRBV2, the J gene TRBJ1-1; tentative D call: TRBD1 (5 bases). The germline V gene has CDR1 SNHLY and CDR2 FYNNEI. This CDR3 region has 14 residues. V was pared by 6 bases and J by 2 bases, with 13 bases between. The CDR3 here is CASRYQGGNTEAFF. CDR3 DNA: TGTGCCAGCAGGTACCAGGGTGGAAACACTGAAGCTTTCTTT.

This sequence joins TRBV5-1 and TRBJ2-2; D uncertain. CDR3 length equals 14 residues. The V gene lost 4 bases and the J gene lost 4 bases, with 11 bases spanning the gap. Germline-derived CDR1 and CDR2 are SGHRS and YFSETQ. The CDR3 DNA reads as TGCGCCAGCAGCCCGGGCTTCTCCACCGGGGAGCTGTTTTTT. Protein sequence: CASSPGFSTGELFF.

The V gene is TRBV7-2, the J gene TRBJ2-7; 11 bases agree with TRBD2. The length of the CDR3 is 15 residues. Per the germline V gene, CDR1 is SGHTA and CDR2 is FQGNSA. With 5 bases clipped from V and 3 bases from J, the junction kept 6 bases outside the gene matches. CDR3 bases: TGTGCCAGCAGCCCCCCTAGCGGGAGGCTCTACGAGCAGTACTTC. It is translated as CASSPPSGRLYEQYF.

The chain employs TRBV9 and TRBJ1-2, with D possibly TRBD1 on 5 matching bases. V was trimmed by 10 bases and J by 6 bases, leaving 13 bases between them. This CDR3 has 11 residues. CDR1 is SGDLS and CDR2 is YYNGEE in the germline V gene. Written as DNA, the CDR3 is TGTGCCTCCTCGGGGGTTGATGGCTACACCTTC. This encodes CASSGVDGYTF.

For the CDR3, the DNA is TGTGCCTGGAGTGTTGGGTCAGCGGCCCCAGATACGCAGTATTTT. Protein product: CAWSVGSAAPDTQYF. The gene calls are TRBV30 and TRBJ2-3, with D perhaps TRBD2 (5 bases). This CDR3 is built from 15 residues. The germline gives CDR1 GTSNPN, CDR2 SVGIG (reference sequence). The V end lost 0 bases, the J end lost 4 bases, and 14 bases lay between the germline ends.